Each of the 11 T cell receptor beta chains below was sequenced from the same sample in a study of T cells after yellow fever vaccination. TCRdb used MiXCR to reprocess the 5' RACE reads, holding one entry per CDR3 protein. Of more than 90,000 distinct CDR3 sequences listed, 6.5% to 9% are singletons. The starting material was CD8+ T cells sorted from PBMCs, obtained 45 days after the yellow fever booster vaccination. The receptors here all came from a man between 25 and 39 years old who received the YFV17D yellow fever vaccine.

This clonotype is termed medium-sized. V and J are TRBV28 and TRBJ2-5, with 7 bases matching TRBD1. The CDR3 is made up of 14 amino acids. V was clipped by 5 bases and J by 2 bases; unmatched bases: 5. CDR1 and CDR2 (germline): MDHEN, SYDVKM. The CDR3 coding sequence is TGTGCCAGCAGTCCCGGGACAGAACAAGAGACCCAGTACTTC. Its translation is CASSPGTEQETQYF.

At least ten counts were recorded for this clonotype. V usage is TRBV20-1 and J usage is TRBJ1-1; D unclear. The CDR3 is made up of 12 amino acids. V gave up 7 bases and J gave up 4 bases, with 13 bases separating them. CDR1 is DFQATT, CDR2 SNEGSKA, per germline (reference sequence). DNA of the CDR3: TGCAGTGTAGATGAGGGCGGCACTGAAGCTTTCTTT. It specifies CSVDEGGTEAFF.

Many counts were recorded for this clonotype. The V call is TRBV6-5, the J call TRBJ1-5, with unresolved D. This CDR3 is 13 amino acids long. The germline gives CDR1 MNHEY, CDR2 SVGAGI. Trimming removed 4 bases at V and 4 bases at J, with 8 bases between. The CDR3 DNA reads TGTGCCAGCAGTTTGGGCGCTAATCAGCCCCAGCATTTT. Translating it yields CASSLGANQPQHF.

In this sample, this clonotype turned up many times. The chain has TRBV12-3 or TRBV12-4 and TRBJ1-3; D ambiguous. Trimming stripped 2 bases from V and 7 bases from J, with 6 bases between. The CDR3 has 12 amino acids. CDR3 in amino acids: CASSLNGNTIYF. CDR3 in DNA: TGTGCCAGCAGTTTAAATGGCAACACCATATATTTT.

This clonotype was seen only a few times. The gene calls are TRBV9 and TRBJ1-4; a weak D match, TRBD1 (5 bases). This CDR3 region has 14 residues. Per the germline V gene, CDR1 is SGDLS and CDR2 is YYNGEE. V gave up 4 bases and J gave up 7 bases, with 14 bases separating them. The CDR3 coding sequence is TGTGCCAGCAGCCCACGAGGGACGGGTGAAAAACTGTTTTTT. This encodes CASSPRGTGEKLFF.

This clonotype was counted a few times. Here the CDR3 DNA reads TGTGCCATCAGTGAGTACAATGAGCAGTTCTTC. Translating it yields CAISEYNEQFF. The rearrangement links TRBV10-3 to TRBJ2-1, with unresolved D. The CDR3 is made up of 11 amino acids. V was clipped by 1 base and J by 5 bases, with 0 bases between them. CDR1 is ENHRY, CDR2 SYGVKD, per germline.

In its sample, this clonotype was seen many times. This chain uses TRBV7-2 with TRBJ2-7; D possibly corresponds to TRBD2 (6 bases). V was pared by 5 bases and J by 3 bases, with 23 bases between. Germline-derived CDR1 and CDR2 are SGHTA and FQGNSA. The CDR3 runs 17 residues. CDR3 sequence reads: CASSPSHGGYRFYEQYF. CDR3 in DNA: TGTGCCAGCAGCCCTTCACACGGAGGGTATAGGTTCTACGAGCAGTACTTC.

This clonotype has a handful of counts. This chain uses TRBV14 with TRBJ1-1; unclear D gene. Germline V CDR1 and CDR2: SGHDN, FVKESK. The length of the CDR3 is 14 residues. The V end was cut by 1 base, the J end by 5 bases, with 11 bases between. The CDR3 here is CASSQGSTGTEAFF. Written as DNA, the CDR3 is TGTGCCAGCAGCCAAGGATCCACCGGGACTGAAGCTTTCTTT.

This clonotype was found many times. CDR3 region: CASRQRSTDTQYF. The CDR3 bases are TGCGCCAGCAGACAGCGGAGCACAGATACGCAGTATTTT. V usage is TRBV5-1 and J usage is TRBJ2-3; D might be TRBD2 (5 bases). This CDR3 has 13 amino acids. V was pared by 5 bases and J by 0 bases, with 7 bases between. Germline V gene sequence: CDR1 SGHRS, CDR2 YFSETQ.

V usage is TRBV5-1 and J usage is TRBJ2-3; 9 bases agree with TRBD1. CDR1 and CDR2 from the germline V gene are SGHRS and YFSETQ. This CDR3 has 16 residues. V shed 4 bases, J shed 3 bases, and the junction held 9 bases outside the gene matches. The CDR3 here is CASSTPGQGRTDTQYF. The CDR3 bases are TGCGCCAGCAGCACTCCGGGACAGGGACGGACAGATACGCAGTATTTT.

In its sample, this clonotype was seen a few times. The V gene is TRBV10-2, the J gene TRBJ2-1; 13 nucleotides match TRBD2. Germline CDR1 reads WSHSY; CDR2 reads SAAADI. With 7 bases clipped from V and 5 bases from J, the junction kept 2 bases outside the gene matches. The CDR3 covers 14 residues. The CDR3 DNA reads TGCGCCAGCACTGGGACTAGCGGGGACAATGAGCAGTTCTTC. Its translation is CASTGTSGDNEQFF.